Each of the 18 T cell receptor beta chains below was sequenced from the same sample in a study of vaccination and CD4 T cells after COVID-19. Oncomine TCR Beta short-read sequencing was applied to DNA from cultured CD4+ T cells. Each CDR3 protein is one row after TCRdb ran MiXCR on the PCR reads. Here the sample spans about 15,000 distinct CDR3 sequences, 48% being singletons. Their antigen targets remain unknown. The treatment denotes: approximately nine-day PBMC culture with coronavirus spike peptide pools or control peptides (ViraFEST assay). Sequencing was done on a sample of CD4+ T cells from blood, cultured in vitro. These TCRs come from a human donor who had recovered from COVID-19.

This clonotype was seen a handful of times. The V call is TRBV20-1, the J call TRBJ2-2; the D is unclear. Germline V gives CDR1 DFQATT, CDR2 SNEGSKA (reference sequence). Trimming stripped 0 bases from V and 6 bases from J, with 5 bases between. CDR3 size: 12 residues. CDR3 in amino acids: CSAREGSGELFF. The CDR3 DNA sequence: TGCAGTGCTAGAGAGGGGTCCGGGGAGCTGTTTTTT.

The chain couples TRBV7-2 to TRBJ2-3; D remains ambiguous. CDR1 and CDR2 from the germline V gene are SGHTA and FQGNSA. The length of the CDR3 is 12 residues. V lost 3 bases, J lost 0 bases, and 1 base lay in between. The CDR3 bases are TGTGCCAGCAGCTTTAGCACAGATACGCAGTATTTT. It translates to CASSFSTDTQYF.

Only a few counts were recorded for this clonotype. The chain uses TRBV6-1 and TRBJ2-1, with D hard to call. Germline V lookup: CDR1 MNHNS, CDR2 SASEGT. The CDR3 is made up of 11 amino acids. Trimming removed 5 bases at V and 4 bases at J, with 3 bases between. The CDR3 is CASSQYNEQFF. CDR3 bases: TGTGCCAGCAGTCAATACAATGAGCAGTTCTTC.

This chain's CDR3 is CASSSLTAPLSSGANVLTF. The CDR3 DNA is TGTGCCAGCAGCTCGCTGACCGCACCACTTAGCTCTGGGGCCAACGTCCTGACTTTC. V gene TRBV7-6 combines with J gene TRBJ2-6; no firm D call. The CDR3 runs 19 residues. The ends were cut back, 4 bases at V and 0 bases at J, with 19 bases in the middle. Germline V gene data show CDR1 as SGHVS and CDR2 as FNYEAQ.

The chain has TRBV7-3 and TRBJ2-5; tentatively, D is TRBD2 (6 bases). The CDR3 sequence is 12 residues long. CDR1 SGHTA and CDR2 FQGTGA come from the germline V gene. V shed 5 bases and J shed 7 bases, with 11 bases lying between them. The CDR3 DNA sequence: TGTGCCAGCAGCCACCCAGCGGGGACCCAGTACTTC. It translates to CASSHPAGTQYF.

This clonotype showed up just a few times. The rearrangement uses TRBV7-2 and TRBJ2-2; no reliable D call. Germline V gives CDR1 SGHTA, CDR2 FQGNSA. Trimming took off 2 bases at V and 5 bases at J, with 12 bases between the two ends. CDR3 length: 15 amino acids. CDR3 sequence: CASSLSIVPTGELFF. For the CDR3, the DNA is TGTGCCAGCAGCTTAAGTATCGTACCAACCGGGGAGCTGTTTTTT.

The CDR3 spells CASRTAAGRLYEQYF. In DNA form, the CDR3 reads TGTGCCAGCAGAACCGCCGCGGGGAGGCTCTACGAGCAGTACTTC. The chain recombines TRBV6-1 with TRBJ2-7, with a possible D match to TRBD2 (6 bases). Trimming took off 6 bases at V and 3 bases at J, with 18 bases between the two ends. The germline CDR1 and CDR2 sequences are MNHNS and SASEGT. The CDR3 length is 15 residues.

This clonotype turned up a few times. The chain uses TRBV7-9 and TRBJ2-7; D remains ambiguous. Looked up from germline, CDR1 is SEHNR and CDR2 is FQNEAQ (reference sequence). The CDR3 has 13 amino acids. V lost 0 bases to trimming and J lost 3 bases, with 6 bases between them. CDR3 amino acids: CASSLAPGYEQYF. In DNA, the CDR3 is TGTGCCAGCAGCTTAGCCCCGGGCTACGAGCAGTACTTC. Variable domain in full (rest from reference TRBV7-9 and TRBJ2-7): DTGVSQNPRHKITKRGQNVTFRCDPISEHNRLYWYRQTLGQGPEFLTYFQNEAQLEKSRLLSDRFSAERPKGSFSTLEIQRTEQGDSAMYLCASSLAPGYEQYFGPGTRLTVT.

There are a few counts of this clonotype. The chain carries TRBV20-1 and TRBJ1-6, with 9 bases matching TRBD1. The CDR3 extends over 15 amino acids. Trimming cost V 0 bases and J 10 bases; bases outside gene matches: 7. The germline V gene encodes CDR1 DFQATT and CDR2 SNEGSKA (reference sequence). The CDR3 protein is CSARDPGQGKSPLHF. The CDR3 DNA reads TGCAGTGCTAGAGATCCGGGACAGGGTAAATCACCCCTCCACTTT.

The chain is built from TRBV4-3 and TRBJ1-4; no firm D call. This CDR3 has 15 amino acids. Germline values: CDR1 LGHNA, CDR2 YSLEER. V was pared by 0 bases and J by 0 bases, with 5 bases between. The CDR3 protein is CASSQELATNEKLFF. The CDR3 bases are TGCGCCAGCAGCCAAGAACTCGCAACTAATGAAAAACTGTTTTTT.

The V gene is TRBV6-1, the J gene TRBJ2-2, with D possibly TRBD1 on 5 matching bases. V was cut by 7 bases and J by 9 bases, with 18 bases left in between. The CDR3 consists of 14 residues. The germline CDR1 and CDR2 sequences are MNHNS and SASEGT. CDR3 sequence (DNA): TGTGCCAGCACCCAGCTCAGGGAATACAGGGAGCTGTTTTTT. Amino acid sequence: CASTQLREYRELFF.

This clonotype has more than one count but fewer than ten. V gene TRBV20-1 combines with J gene TRBJ1-2; TRBD1 is a possible D gene (6 bases). The CDR3 sequence is 13 residues long. V was cut by 2 bases and J by 6 bases, with 13 bases left in between. Germline CDR1 is DFQATT and CDR2 is SNEGSKA (reference sequence). The CDR3 region is CSARRGAPDGYTF. The CDR3 nucleotides are TGCAGTGCTAGACGGGGGGCCCCCGATGGCTACACCTTC.

This chain uses TRBV12-3 or TRBV12-4 with TRBJ1-1; D not certain. The V and J ends lost 2 bases and 5 bases respectively, with 9 bases between them. The CDR3 sequence is 13 residues long. CDR3 sequence: CASSLNWGTEAFF. CDR3 DNA sequence: TGTGCCAGCAGTTTAAATTGGGGTACTGAAGCTTTCTTT.

J is TRBJ1-3 and V is TRBV6-1; TRBD1 matches 10 bases. Germline V CDR1 and CDR2: MNHNS, SASEGT. With V trimmed by 6 bases and J by 4 bases, 3 bases remained unmatched. CDR3 length: 14 residues. The DNA for the CDR3 is TGTGCCAGCAGCCGGGGACAGGGGGGAAACACCATATATTTT. Amino acid sequence: CASSRGQGGNTIYF.

By sample fraction, this clonotype is medium-sized. The chain combines TRBV6-5 with TRBJ1-2; the D gene is possibly TRBD1 (5 bases). The CDR3 has 14 amino acids. Germline values: CDR1 MNHEY, CDR2 SVGAGI. Trimming removed 4 bases from V and 2 bases from J, with 11 bases in between. The CDR3 nucleotides are TGTGCCAGCAGTTCTGTCAGGGCAAACTATGGCTACACCTTC. Residues: CASSSVRANYGYTF.

The genes are TRBV27 and TRBJ1-5; maybe TRBD1 (6 bases). Trimming took off 5 bases at V and 0 bases at J, with 20 bases between the two ends. Germline V gene lookup returns CDR1 MNHEY and CDR2 SMNVEV (reference sequence). This CDR3 has 18 amino acids. CDR3 loop: CASSPMPPGHHSNQPQHF. The DNA for the CDR3 is TGTGCCAGCAGTCCTATGCCCCCGGGACACCATAGCAATCAGCCCCAGCATTTT.

The J gene is TRBJ2-2, the V gene TRBV28, with D tentatively TRBD2 (6 bases). V was pared by 7 bases and J by 2 bases, with 17 bases between. The CDR3 covers 16 residues. CDR1 and CDR2 from the germline V gene are MDHEN and SYDVKM. Written as DNA, the CDR3 is TGTGCCAGCATCTCACCGAGCGGGCTAAACACCGGGGAGCTGTTTTTT. Its translation: CASISPSGLNTGELFF.

The rearrangement joins TRBV7-2 to TRBJ2-1; D gene uncertain. The CDR3 spans 15 residues. V lost 0 bases and J 1 base, leaving 7 bases between the germline ends. Germline V lookup: CDR1 SGHTA, CDR2 FQGNSA. CDR3 in amino acids: CASSLAYVSYNEQFF. For the CDR3, the DNA is TGTGCCAGCAGCTTAGCGTACGTATCCTACAATGAGCAGTTCTTC.